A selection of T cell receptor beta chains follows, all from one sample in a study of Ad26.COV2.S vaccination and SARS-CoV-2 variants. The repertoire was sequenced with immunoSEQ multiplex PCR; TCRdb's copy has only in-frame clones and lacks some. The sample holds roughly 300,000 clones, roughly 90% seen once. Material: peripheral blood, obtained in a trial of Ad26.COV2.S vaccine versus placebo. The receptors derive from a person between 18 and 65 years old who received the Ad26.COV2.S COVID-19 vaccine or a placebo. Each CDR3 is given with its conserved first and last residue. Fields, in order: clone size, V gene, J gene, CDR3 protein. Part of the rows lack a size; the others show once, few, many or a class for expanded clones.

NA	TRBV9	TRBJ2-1	CASSPGAGRNEQFF
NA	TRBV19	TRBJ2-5	CASSKRGEGETQYF
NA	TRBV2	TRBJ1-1	CASIEDRAGGTEAFF
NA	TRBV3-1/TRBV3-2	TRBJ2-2	CASSQDLINRKPATGELFF
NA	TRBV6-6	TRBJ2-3	CASSFVGTGNGDTQYF
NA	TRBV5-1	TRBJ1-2	CASSLGEGNGYTF
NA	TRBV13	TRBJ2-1	CASSLGENPSYNEQFF
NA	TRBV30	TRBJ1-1	CAPVDRMNTEAFF
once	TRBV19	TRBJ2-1	CASRTGWNEQFF
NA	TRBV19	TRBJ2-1	CASSIRRGSNEQFF
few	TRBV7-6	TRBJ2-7	CASSPSSGYRMYF
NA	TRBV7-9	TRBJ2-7	CASSLQGTYEQYF
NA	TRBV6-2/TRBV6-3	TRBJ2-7	CASSYSRTYEQYF
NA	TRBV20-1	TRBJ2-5	CSARQGGTQYF
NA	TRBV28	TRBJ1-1	CASRRPGDQNTEAFF
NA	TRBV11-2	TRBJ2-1	CASSLVDLHEQFF
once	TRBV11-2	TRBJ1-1	CASSLDLTEMNTEAFF
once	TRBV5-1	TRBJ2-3	CASSLEGGTDTQYF
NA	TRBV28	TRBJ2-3	CASSLGGSFTDTQYF
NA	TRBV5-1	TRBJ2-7	CASAWGESYEQYF
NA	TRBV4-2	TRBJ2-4	CASSQGGGSLAKNIQYF
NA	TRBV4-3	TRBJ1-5	CASSQGTGFNQPQHF
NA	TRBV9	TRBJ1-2	CASSVAGGYYGYTF
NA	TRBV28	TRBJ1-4	CATGDSIGEKLFF
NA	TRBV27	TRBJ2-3	CASSFGTRPTDTQYF
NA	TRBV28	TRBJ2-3	CASRAVAVTDTQYF
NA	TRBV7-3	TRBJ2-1	CASSLFPGDINEQFF
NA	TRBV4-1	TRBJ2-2	CASSQRPGQKNTGELFF
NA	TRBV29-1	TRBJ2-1	CSVAAVSYNEQFF
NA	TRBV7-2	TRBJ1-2	CASSLSGVSYGYTF
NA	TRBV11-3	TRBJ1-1	CASSLTGGAGTEAFF
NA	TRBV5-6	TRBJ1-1	CASSLSLGRNTEAFF
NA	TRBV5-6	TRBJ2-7	CASSLLRGLMRYEQYF
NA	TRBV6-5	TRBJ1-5	CASRGQGASQPQHF
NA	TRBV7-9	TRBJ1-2	CASSLVAGKNYGYTF
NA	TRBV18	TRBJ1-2	CASSPSWTRHGYTF
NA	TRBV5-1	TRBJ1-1	CASSRAGNTEAFF
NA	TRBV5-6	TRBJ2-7	CASSGGNSYEQYF
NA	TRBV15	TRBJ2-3	CATSRGGSGTTDTQYF
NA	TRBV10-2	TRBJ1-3	CASRAGGSGNTIYF
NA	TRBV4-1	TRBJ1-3	CASSQAPGENSGNTIYF
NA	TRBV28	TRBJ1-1	CASSLVGGAPRAFF
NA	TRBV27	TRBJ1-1	CASGRPNTEAFF
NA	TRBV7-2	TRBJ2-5	CASSPEASGNQETQYF
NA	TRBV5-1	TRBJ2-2	CASTTGGPYTGELFF
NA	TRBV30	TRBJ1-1	CAWTPDPNTEAFF
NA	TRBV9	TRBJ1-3	CASSVDAGISGNTIYF
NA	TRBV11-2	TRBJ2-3	CASSTFRGRSTDTQYF
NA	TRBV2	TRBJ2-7	CASRESKIGGYEQYF
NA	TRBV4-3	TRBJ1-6	CASSQDFSLTGRSPLHF
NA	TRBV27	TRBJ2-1	CATKPGLVPNEQFF
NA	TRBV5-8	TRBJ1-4	CASSTRQGPYTNEKLFF
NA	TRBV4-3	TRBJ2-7	CASSQDFSGGVSYEQYF